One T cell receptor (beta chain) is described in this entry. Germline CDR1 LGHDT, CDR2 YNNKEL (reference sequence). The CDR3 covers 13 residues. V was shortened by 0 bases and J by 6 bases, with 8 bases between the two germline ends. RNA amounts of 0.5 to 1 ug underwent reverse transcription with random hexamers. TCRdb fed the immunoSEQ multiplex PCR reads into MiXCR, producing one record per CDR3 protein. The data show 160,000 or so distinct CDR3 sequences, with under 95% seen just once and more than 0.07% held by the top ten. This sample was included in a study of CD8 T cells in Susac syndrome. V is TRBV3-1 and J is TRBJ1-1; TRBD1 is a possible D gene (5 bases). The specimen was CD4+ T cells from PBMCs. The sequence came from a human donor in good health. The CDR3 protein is CASSQEDMAEAFF. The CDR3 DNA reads TGTGCCAGCAGCCAAGAGGACATGGCTGAAGCTTTCTTT.